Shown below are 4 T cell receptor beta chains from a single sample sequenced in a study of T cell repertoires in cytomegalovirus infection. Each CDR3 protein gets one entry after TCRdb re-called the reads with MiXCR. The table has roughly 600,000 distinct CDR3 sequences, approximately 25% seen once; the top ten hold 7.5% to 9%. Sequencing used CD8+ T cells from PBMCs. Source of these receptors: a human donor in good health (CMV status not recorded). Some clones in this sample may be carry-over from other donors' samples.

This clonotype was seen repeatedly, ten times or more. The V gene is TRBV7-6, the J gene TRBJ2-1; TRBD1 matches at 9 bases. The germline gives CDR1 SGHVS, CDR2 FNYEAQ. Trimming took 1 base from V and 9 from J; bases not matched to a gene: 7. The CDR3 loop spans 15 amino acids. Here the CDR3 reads CASSLVRDREVEQFF. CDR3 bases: TGTGCCAGCAGCTTAGTCAGGGACAGGGAGGTTGAGCAGTTCTTC. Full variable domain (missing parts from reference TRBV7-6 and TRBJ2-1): GAGVSQSPRYKVTKRGQDVALRCDPISGHVSLYWYRQALGQGPEFLTYFNYEAQQDKSGLPNDRFSAERPEGSISTLTIQRTEQRDSAMYRCASSLVRDREVEQFFGPGTRLTVL.

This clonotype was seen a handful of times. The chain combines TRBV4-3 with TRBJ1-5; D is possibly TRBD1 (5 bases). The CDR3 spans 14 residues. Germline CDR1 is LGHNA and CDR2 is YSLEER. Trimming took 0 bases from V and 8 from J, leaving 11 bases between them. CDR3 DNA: TGCGCCAGCAGCCAAGATGCGGGGGATGAGCCCCAGCATTTT. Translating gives CASSQDAGDEPQHF.

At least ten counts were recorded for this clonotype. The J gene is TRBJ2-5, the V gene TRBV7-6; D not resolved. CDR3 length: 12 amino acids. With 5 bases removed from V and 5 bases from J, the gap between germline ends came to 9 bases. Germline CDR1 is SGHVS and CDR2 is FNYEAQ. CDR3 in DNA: TGTGCCAGCAGCCCAACCCGGGAGACCCAGTACTTC. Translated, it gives CASSPTRETQYF. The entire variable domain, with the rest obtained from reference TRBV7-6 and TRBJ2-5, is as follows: GAGVSQSPRYKVTKRGQDVALRCDPISGHVSLYWYRQALGQGPEFLTYFNYEAQQDKSGLPNDRFSAERPEGSISTLTIQRTEQRDSAMYRCASSPTRETQYFGPGTRLLVL.

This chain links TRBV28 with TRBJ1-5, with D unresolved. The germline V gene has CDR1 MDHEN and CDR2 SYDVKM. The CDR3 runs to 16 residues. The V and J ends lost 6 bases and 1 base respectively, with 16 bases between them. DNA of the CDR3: TGTGCCAGCAGCCTAACCGGGCTGACAAGCAATCAGCCCCAGCATTTT. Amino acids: CASSLTGLTSNQPQHF.